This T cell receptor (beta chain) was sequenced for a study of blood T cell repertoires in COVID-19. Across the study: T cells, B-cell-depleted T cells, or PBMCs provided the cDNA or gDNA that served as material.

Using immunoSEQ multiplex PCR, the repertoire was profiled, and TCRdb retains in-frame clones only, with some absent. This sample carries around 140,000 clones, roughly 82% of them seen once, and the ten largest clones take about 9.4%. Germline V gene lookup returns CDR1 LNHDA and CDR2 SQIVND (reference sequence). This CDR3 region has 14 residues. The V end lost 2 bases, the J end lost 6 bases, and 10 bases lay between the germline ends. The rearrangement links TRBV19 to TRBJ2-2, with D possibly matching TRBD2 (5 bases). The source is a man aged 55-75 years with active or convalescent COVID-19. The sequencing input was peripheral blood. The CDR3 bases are TGTGCCAGTAGTATAACTAGGATGGCCGGGGAGCTGTTTTTT. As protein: CASSITRMAGELFF.